A selection of T cell receptor beta chains follows, all from one sample in a study of CD8+ T cells in alopecia areata. Profiling relied on immunoSEQ multiplex PCR, and the TCRdb table lists in-frame clones only, not all of them. The table records more than 95,000 clones, 35% to 45% of them present only once. Sequencing was carried out using CD4+ T cells sorted from blood. These receptors all stem from a human donor with alopecia areata. Each CDR3 is given with its conserved first and last residue. D genes are given only for firm matches. Not every row has a clone size; where given, it reads once, few, many or a size class.

TRBD1	-	TRBV4-2	TRBJ2-3	CASSQAGQGPDTQYF	TGTGCCAGCAGCCAAGCAGGACAGGGGCCAGATACGCAGTATTTT
-	-	TRBV5-1	TRBJ2-5	CASSLRTGQAETQYF	TGCGCCAGCAGCCTCCGGACCGGGCAAGCAGAGACCCAGTACTTC
-	-	TRBV29-1	TRBJ2-1	CSVEDRRLSYNEQFF	TGCAGCGTTGAAGACAGAAGACTATCCTACAATGAGCAGTTCTTC
-	-	TRBV29-1	TRBJ2-7	CSVEVAYSYEQYF	TGCAGCGTTGAAGTCGCCTACTCCTACGAGCAGTACTTC
-	-	TRBV5-1	TRBJ1-1	CASRAPGSEAFF	TGCGCCAGCAGGGCCCCGGGGTCTGAAGCTTTCTTT
TRBD1	once	TRBV6-5	TRBJ2-3	CASSFLSGTGTDTQYF	TGTGCCAGCAGTTTTCTTTCGGGGACAGGCACAGATACGCAGTATTTT
TRBD2	few	TRBV2	TRBJ2-7	CASTGTSGTYEQYF	TGTGCCAGCACCGGGACTAGCGGAACCTACGAGCAGTACTTC
-	-	TRBV28	TRBJ2-7	CASSPLTLTNEQYF	TGTGCCAGCAGTCCCCTCACATTGACTAACGAGCAGTACTTC
TRBD1	many	TRBV29-1	TRBJ2-7	CSVTPGQGLYEQYF	TGCAGCGTTACACCGGGACAGGGGTTGTACGAGCAGTACTTC
-	-	TRBV7-2	TRBJ1-5	CASSLMGDNQPQHF	TGTGCCAGCAGCTTAATGGGGGACAATCAGCCCCAGCATTTT